This TCR beta chain emerged from a study of blood T cell repertoires in COVID-19. The CDR3 length is 12 residues. V lost 3 bases to trimming and J lost 4 bases, with 7 bases between them. Produced via immunoSEQ multiplex PCR; TCRdb's table is partial and in-frame only. The repertoire holds 410,000 or so clones, with around 89% as singletons. The sequencing input was peripheral blood. The source of this sequence is a woman in her forties with COVID-19, enrolled during active disease. V is TRBV12-3 or TRBV12-4 and J is TRBJ2-7; D ambiguous. CDR3 sequence: CASSFVGYEQYF. In nucleotides, the CDR3 is TGTGCCAGCAGTTTTGTCGGGTACGAGCAGTACTTC.